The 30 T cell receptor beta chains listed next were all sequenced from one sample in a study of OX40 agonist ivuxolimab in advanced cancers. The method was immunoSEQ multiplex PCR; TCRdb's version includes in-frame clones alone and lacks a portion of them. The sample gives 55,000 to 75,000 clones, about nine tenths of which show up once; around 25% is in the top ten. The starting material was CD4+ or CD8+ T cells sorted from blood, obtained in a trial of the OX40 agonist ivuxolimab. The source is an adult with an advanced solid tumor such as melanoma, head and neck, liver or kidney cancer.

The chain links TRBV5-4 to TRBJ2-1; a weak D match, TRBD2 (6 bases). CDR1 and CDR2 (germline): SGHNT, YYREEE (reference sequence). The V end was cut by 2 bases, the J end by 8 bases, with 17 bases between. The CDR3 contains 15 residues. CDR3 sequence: CASSLAGLTIDEQFF. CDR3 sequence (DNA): TGTGCCAGCAGCTTAGCAGGACTAACGATCGATGAGCAGTTCTTC.

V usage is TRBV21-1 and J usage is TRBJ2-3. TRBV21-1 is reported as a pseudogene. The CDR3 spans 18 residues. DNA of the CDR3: TGTGCCAGCAGCTCCTATGTGCCGGGGGACAACCGCACAGATACGCAGTATTTT. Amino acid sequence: CASSSYVPGDNRTDTQYF.

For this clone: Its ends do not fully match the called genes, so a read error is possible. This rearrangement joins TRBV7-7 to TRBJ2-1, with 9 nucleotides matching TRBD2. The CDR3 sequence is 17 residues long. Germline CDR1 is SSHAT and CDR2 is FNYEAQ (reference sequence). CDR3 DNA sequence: TGTGCTAGCAGCTTAGCGACCGGGACTAGCAGTTACAATGAGCAGTTCTTC. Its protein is CASSLATGTSSYNEQFF. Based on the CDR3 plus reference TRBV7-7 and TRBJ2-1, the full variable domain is GAGVSQSPRYKVTKRGQDVTLRCDPISSHATLYWYQQALGQGPEFLTYFNYEAQPDKSGLPSDRFSAERPEGSISTLTIQRTEQRDSAMYRCASSLATGTSSYNEQFFGPGTRLTVL.

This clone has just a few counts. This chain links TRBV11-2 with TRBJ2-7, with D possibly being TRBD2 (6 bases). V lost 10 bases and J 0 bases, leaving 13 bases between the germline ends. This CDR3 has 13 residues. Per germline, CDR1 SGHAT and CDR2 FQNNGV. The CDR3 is CATGTPSSYEQYF. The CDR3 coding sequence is TGTGCCACCGGGACTCCGAGCTCCTACGAGCAGTACTTC.

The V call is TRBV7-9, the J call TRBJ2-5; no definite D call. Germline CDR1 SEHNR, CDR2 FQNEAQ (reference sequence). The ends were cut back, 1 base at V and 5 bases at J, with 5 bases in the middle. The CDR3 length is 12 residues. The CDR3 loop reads CASSLVWETQYF. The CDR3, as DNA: TGTGCCAGCAGCTTAGTGTGGGAGACCCAGTACTTC.

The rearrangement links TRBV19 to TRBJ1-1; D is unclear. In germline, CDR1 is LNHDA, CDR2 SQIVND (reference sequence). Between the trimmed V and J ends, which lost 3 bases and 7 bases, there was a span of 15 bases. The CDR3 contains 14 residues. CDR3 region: CASSMGLPLLEAFF. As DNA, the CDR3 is TGTGCCAGTAGTATGGGCCTTCCCCTACTTGAAGCTTTCTTT.

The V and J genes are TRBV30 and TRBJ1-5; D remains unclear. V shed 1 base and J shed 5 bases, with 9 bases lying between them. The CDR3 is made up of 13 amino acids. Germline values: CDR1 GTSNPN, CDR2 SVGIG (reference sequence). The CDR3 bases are TGTGCCTGGAGTGAAGGGAGTTATCAGCCCCAGCATTTT. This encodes CAWSEGSYQPQHF.

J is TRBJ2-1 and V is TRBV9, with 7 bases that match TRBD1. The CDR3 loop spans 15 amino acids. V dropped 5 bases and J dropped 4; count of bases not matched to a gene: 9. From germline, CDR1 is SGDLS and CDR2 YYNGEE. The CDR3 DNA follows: TGTGCCAGCAGTCTTACAGGGGTCCCTTACAATGAGCAGTTCTTC. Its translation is CASSLTGVPYNEQFF.

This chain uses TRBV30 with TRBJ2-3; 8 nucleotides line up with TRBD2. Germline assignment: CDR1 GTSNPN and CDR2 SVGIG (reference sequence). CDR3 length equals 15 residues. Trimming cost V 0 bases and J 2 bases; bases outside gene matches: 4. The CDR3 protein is CAWSVIAGYTDTQYF. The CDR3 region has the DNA TGTGCCTGGAGTGTAATAGCGGGATACACAGATACGCAGTATTTT.

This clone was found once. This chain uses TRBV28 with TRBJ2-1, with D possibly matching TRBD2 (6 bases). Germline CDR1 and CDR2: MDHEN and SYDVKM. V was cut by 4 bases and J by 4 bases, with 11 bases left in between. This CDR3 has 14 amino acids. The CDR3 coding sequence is TGTGCCAGCAGTTCCGGGACTCCGTACAATGAGCAGTTCTTC. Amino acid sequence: CASSSGTPYNEQFF.

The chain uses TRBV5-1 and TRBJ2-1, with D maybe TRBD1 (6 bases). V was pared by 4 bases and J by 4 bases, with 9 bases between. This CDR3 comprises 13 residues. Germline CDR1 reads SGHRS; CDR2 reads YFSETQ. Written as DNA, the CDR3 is TGCGCCAGCAGCAGTACAGGGTACAATGAGCAGTTCTTC. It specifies CASSSTGYNEQFF. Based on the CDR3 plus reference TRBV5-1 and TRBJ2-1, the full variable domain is KAGVTQTPRYLIKTRGQQVTLSCSPISGHRSVSWYQQTPGQGLQFLFEYFSETQRNKGNFPGRFSGRQFSNSRSEMNVSTLELGDSALYLCASSSTGYNEQFFGPGTRLTVL.

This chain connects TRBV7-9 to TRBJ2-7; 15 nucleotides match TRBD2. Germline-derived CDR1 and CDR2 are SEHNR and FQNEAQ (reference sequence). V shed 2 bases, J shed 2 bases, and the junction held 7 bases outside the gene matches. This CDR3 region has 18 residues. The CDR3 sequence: CASSLSGLAGGSTYEQYF. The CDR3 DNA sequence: TGTGCCAGCAGCTTATCGGGACTAGCGGGAGGCTCGACCTACGAGCAGTACTTC.

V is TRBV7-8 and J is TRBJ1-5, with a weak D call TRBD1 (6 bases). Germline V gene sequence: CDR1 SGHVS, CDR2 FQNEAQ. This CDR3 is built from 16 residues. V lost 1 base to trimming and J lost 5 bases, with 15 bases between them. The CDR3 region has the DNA TGTGCCAGCAGCTTAGAAAGGCGGGGGCAGGATCAGCCCCAGCATTTT. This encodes CASSLERRGQDQPQHF.

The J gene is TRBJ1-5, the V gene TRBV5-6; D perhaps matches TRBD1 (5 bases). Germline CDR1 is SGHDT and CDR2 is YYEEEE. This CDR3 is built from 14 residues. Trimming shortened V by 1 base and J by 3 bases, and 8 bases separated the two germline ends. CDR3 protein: CASSLWGNNQPQHF. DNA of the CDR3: TGTGCCAGCAGCTTGTGGGGCAACAATCAGCCCCAGCATTTT.

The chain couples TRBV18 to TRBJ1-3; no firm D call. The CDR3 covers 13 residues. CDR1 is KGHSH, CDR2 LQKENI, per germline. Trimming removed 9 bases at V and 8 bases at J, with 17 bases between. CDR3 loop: CASRLPGSDTIYF. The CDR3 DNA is TGTGCCAGTCGACTACCGGGATCGGACACCATATATTTT.

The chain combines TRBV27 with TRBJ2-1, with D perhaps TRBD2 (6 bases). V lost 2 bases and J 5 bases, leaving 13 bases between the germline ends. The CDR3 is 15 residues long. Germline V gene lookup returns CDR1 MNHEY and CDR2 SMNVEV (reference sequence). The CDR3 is CASSLMVGGDNEQFF. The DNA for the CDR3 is TGTGCCAGCAGTTTAATGGTTGGAGGGGACAATGAGCAGTTCTTC.

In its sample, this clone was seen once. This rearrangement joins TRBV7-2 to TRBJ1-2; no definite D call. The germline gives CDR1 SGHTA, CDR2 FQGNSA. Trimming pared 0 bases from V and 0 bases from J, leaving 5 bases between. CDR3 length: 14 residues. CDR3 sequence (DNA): TGTGCCAGCAGCTTAGCGACACCTAACTATGGCTACACCTTC. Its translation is CASSLATPNYGYTF.

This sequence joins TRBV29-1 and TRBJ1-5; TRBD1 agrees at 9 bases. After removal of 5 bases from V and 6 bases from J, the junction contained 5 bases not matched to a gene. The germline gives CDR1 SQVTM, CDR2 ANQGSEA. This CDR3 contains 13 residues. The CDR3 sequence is CSVPGQGGQPQHF. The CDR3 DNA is TGCAGCGTTCCGGGACAGGGAGGTCAGCCCCAGCATTTT.

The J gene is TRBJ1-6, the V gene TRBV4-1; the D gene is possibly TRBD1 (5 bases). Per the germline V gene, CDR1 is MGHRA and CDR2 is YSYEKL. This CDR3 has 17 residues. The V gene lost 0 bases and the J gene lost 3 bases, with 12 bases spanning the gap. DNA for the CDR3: TGCGCCAGCAGCCAAGATAGGATGGACAACTATAATTCACCCCTCCACTTT. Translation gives CASSQDRMDNYNSPLHF.

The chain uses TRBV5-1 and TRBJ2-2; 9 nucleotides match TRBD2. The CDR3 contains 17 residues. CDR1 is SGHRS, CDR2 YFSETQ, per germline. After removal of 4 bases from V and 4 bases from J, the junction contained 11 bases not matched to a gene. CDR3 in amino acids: CASSRFGREGPTGELFF. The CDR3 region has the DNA TGCGCCAGCAGCCGATTTGGGCGGGAGGGCCCCACCGGGGAGCTGTTTTTT.

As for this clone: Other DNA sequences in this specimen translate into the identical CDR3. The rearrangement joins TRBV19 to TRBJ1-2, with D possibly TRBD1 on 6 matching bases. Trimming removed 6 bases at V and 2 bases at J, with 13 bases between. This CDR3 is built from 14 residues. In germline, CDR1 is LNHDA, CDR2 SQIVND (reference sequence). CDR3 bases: TGTGCCAGTAGCCAGGGACACTTCAACTATGGCTACACCTTC. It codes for CASSQGHFNYGYTF.

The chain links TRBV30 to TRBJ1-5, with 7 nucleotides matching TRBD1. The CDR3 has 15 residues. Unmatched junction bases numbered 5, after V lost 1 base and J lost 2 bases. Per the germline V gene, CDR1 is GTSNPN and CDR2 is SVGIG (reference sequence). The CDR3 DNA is TGTGCCTGGAGTGGGAACAGGGGCGGCAATCAGCCCCAGCATTTT. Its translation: CAWSGNRGGNQPQHF.

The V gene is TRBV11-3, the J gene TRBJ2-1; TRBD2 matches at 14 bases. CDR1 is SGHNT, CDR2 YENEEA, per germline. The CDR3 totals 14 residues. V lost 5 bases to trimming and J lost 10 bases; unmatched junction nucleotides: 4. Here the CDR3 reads CASSPGLAGVEQFF. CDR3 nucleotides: TGTGCCAGCAGCCCGGGACTAGCGGGAGTCGAGCAGTTCTTC.

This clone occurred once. This CDR3 is CASTRAGPGSNEQFF. The DNA of the CDR3 is TGTGCCAGCACTCGGGCGGGGCCCGGAAGCAATGAGCAGTTCTTC. This chain connects TRBV27 to TRBJ2-1; a weak D match, TRBD2 (6 bases). Germline V gene data show CDR1 as MNHEY and CDR2 as SMNVEV (reference sequence). Trimming left V 7 bases short and J 6 bases short, with 19 bases between. This CDR3 has 15 residues.

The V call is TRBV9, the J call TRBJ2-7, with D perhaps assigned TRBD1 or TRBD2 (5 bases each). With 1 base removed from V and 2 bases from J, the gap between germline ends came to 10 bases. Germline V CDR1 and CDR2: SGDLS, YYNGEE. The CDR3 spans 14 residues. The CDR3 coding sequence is TGTGCCAGCAGCGTATCCGGGACGGCCTACGAGCAGTACTTC. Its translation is CASSVSGTAYEQYF. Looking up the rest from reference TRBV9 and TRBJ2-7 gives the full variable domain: DSGVTQTPKHLITATGQRVTLRCSPRSGDLSVYWYQQSLDQGLQFLIQYYNGEERAKGNILERFSAQQFPDLHSELNLSSLELGDSALYFCASSVSGTAYEQYFGPGTRLTVT.

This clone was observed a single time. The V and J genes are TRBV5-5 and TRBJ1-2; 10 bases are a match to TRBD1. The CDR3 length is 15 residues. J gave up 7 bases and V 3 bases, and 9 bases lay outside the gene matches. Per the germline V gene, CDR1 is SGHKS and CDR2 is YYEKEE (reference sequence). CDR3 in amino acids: CASSSPGQGSLGYTF. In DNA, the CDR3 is TGTGCCAGCAGCTCGCCGGGACAGGGGTCTCTTGGCTACACCTTC.

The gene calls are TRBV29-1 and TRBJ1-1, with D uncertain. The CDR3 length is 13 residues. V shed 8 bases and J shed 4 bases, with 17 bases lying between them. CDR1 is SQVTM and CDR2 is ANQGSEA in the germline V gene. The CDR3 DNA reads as TGCAGCACGATCAGCCCAAGGACCACTGAAGCTTTCTTT. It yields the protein CSTISPRTTEAFF.

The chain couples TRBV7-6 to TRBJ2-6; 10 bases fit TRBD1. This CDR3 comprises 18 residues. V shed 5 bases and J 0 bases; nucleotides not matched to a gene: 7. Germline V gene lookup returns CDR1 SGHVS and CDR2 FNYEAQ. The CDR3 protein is CASSAGTGAISGANVLTF. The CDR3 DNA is TGTGCCAGCAGCGCCGGGACAGGGGCTATCTCTGGGGCCAACGTCCTGACTTTC.

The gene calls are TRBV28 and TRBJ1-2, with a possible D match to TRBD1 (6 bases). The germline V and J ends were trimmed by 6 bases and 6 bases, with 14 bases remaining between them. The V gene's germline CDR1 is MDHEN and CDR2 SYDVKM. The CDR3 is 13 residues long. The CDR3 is CASSDPGDNGYTF. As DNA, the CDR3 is TGTGCCAGCAGCGACCCAGGGGACAATGGCTACACCTTC.

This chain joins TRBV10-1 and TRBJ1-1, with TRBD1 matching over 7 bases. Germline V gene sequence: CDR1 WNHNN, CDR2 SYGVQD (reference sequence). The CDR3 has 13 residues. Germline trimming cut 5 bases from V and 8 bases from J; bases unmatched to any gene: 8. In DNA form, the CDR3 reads TGCGCCAGCAGTCGTACTGGGACAGCCGAAGCTTTCTTT. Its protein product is CASSRTGTAEAFF.